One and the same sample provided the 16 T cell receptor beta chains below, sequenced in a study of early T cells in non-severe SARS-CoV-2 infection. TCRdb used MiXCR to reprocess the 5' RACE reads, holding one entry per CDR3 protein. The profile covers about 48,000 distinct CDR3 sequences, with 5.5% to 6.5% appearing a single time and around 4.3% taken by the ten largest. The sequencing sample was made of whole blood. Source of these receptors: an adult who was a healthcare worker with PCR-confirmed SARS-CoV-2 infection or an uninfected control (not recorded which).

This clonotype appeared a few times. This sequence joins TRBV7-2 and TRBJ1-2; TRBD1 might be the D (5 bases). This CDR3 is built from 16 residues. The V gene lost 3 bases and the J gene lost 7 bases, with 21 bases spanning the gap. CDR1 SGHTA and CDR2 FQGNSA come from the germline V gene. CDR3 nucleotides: TGTGCCAGCAGCTTGGCCCCTGGGGCAGCGCGAGGTGGCTACACCTTC. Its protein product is CASSLAPGAARGGYTF.

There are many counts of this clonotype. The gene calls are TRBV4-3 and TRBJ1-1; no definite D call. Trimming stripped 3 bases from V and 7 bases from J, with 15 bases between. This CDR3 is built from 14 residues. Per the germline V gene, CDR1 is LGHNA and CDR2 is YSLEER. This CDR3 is CASSQFTGTHEAFF. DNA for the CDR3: TGCGCCAGCAGCCAGTTTACTGGTACTCATGAAGCTTTCTTT.

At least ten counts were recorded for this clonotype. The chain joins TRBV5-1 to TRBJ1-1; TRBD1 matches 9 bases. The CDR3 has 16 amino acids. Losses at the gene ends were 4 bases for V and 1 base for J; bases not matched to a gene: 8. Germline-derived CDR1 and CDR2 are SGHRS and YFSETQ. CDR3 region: CASSPVGTGPNTEAFF. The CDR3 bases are TGCGCCAGCAGCCCCGTGGGGACAGGGCCGAACACTGAAGCTTTCTTT.

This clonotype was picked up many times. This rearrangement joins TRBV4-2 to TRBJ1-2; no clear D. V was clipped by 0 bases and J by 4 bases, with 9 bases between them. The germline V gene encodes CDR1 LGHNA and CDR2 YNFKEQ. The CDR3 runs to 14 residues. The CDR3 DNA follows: TGTGCCAGCAGCCAAGATGGAACATCCTATGGCTACACCTTC. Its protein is CASSQDGTSYGYTF.

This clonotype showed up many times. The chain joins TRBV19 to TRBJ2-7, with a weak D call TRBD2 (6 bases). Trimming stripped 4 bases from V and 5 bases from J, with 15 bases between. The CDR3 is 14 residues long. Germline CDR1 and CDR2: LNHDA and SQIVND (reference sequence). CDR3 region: CASSKEGGLNEQYF. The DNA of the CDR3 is TGTGCCAGTAGTAAGGAGGGAGGCCTGAACGAGCAGTACTTC.

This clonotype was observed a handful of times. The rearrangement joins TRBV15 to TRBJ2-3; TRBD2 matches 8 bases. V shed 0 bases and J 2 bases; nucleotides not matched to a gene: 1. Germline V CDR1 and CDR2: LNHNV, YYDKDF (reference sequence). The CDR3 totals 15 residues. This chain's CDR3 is CATSRELAATDTQYF. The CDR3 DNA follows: TGTGCCACCAGCAGAGAACTAGCGGCCACAGATACGCAGTATTTT.

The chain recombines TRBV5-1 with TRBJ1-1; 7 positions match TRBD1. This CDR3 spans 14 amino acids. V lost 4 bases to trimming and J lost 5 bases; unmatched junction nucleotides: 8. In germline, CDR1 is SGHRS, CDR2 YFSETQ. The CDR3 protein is CASSIVQGRTEAFF. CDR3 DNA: TGCGCCAGCAGCATCGTACAGGGGAGAACTGAAGCTTTCTTT.

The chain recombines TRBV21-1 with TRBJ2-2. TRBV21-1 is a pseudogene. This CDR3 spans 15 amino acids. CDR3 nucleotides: TGTGCCAGCGGCAATGGGGATCCGAACACCGGGGAGCTGTTTTTT. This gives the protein CASGNGDPNTGELFF.

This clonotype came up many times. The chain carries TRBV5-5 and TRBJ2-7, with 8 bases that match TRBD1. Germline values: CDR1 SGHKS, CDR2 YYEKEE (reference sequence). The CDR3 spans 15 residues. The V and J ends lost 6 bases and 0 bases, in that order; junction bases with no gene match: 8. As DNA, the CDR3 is TGTGCCAGCACCTCCCCGGACAGGGCCTCCTACGAGCAGTACTTC. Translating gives CASTSPDRASYEQYF.

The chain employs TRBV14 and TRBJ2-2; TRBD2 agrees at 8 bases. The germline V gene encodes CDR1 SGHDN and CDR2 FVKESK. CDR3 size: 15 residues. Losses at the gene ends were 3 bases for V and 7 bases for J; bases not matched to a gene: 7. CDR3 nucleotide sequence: TGTGCCAGCAGCCAGATACCCGGGACTAGCGGGGAGCTGTTTTTT. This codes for CASSQIPGTSGELFF.

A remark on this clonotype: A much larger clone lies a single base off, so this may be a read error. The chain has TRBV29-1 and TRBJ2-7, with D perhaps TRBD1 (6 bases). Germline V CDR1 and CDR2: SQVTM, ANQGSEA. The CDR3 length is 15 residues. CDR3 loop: CSVEAGDTETYEQNF. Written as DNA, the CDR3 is TGCAGCGTTGAAGCCGGGGACACCGAAACCTACGAGCAGAACTTC.

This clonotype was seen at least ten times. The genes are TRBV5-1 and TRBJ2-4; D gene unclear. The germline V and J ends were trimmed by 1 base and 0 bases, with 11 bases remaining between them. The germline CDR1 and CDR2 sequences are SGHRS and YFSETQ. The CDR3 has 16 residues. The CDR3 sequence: CASSLQADLAKNIQYF. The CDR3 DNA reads TGCGCCAGCAGCTTGCAAGCAGATCTAGCCAAAAACATTCAGTACTTC.

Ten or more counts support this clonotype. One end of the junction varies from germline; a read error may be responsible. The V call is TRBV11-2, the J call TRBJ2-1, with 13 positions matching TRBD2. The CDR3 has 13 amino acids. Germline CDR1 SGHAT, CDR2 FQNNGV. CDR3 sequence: CASSLRGTSGVIF. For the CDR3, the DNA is TGTGCCAGCAGCTTACGGGGGACTAGCGGGGTGATCTTC.

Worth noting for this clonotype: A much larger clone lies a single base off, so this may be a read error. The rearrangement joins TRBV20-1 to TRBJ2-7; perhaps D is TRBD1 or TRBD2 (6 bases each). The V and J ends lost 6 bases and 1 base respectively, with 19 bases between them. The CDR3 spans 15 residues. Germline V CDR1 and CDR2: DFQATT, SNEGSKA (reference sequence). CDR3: CSAPERGTSSYEQYF. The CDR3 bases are TGCAGTGCCCCCGAAAGGGGGACTTCGTCCTACGAGCAGTACTTC.

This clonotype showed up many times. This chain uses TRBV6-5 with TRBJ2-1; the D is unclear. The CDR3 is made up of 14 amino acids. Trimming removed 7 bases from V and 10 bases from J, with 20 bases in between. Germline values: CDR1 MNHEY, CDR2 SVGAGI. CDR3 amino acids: CASTLGPQAMEQFF. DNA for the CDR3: TGTGCCAGCACTCTAGGGCCGCAAGCCATGGAGCAGTTCTTC.

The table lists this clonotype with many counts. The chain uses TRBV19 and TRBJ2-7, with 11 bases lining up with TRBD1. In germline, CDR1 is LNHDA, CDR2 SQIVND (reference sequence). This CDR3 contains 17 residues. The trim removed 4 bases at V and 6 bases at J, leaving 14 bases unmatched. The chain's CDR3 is CASSSRGLGQGAGEQYF. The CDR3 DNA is TGTGCCAGTAGTAGTCGCGGACTTGGACAGGGGGCGGGCGAGCAGTACTTC.